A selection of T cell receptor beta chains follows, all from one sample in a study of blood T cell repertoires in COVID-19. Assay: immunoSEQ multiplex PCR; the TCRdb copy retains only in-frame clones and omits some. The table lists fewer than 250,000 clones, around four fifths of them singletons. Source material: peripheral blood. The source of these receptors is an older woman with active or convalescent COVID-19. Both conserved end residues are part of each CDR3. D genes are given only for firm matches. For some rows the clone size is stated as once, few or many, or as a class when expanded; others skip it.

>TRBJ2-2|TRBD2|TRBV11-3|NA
TGTGCCAGCAGCTTAGGGGCGGGAGTAGGTACCGGGGAGCTGTTTTTT
CASSLGAGVGTGELFF
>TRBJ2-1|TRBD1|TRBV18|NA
TGTGCCAGCTCACCACAACAGGGGCCGTTATTCTTC
CASSPQQGPLFF
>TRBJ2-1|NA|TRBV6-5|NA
TGTGCCAGCAGTCGGACTGGGAATGAGCAGTTCTTC
CASSRTGNEQFF
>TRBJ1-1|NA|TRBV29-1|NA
TGCAGCGTTGTACGGGGAGGGACTGAAGCTTTCTTT
CSVVRGGTEAFF
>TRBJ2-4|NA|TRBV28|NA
TGTGCCAGCAGCCAGACTATTCTAGCCAAAAACATTCAGTACTTC
CASSQTILAKNIQYF
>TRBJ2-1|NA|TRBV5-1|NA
TGCGCCAGCAGCTCGCAGATGTTCTACAATGAGCAGTTCTTC
CASSSQMFYNEQFF
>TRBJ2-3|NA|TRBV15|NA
TGTGCCACCAGCAGAGGAGAGGCAGATACGCAGTATTTT
CATSRGEADTQYF
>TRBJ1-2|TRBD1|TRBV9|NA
TGTGCCAGCAGCGTAGGAAGCGGTACGAGACAGGGGTATGGCTACACCTTC
CASSVGSGTRQGYGYTF
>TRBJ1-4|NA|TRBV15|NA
TGTGCCACCAGCAGAGAATTGGGGAGGACTAATGAAAAACTGTTTTTT
CATSRELGRTNEKLFF
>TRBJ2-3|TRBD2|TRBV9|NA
TGTGCCAGCAGCCCCTTCCTAGCGGGAGCCCCTTCTACGCAGTATTTT
CASSPFLAGAPSTQYF
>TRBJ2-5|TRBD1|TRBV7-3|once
TGTGCCAGCAGCCCCGGACAGGTCGAGACCCAGTACTTC
CASSPGQVETQYF
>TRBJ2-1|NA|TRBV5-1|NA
TGCGCCAGCAGCCCGGAAACGACTAGGTCACAGTTCTTC
CASSPETTRSQFF
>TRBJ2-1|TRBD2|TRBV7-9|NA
TGTGCCAGCAGCGAAAGGGGGACTAGCGGGACTTCGACCTACAATGAGCAGTTCTTC
CASSERGTSGTSTYNEQFF
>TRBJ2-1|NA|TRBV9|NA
TGTGCCAGCAGCCTGAGAGACTCCTACAATGAGCAGTTCTTC
CASSLRDSYNEQFF
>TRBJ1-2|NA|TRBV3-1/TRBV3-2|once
TGTGCCAGCAGCCGAGGTTTGGCGCGAGGACTCTATGGCTACACCTTC
CASSRGLARGLYGYTF
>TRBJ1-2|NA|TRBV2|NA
TGTGCCAGCAGTGCAGGACACGAAGGGGGTGGCTACACCTTC
CASSAGHEGGGYTF
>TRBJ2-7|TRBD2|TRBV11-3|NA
TGTGCCAGCAGCCGGCGAGGACTAGCGGGGACCTACGAGCAGTACTTC
CASSRRGLAGTYEQYF
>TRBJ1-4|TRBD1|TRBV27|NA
TGTGCCAGCAGTTTCCTCGGACAGGGTAATGAAAAACTGTTTTTT
CASSFLGQGNEKLFF
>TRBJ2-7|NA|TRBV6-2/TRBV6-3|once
TGTGCCAGCAGTTATGTGGGCCCTACCTTCGGAGAGCAGTACTTC
CASSYVGPTFGEQYF
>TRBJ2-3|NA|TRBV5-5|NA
TGTGCCAGCAGCTTGGAGGCGGGAATGCGCACAGATACGCAGTATTTT
CASSLEAGMRTDTQYF